This T cell receptor beta chain was identified in a study of CXCR3-negative and CXCR3-positive naive CD8 T cells. Libraries were UMI-labeled 5' RACE TRB cDNA. TCRdb reprocessed the 5' RACE reads; each CDR3 protein has one entry and no DNA is given. The sample has 50,000 to 65,000 distinct CDR3 sequences. Germline V gene lookup returns CDR1 DFQATT and CDR2 SNEGSKA (reference sequence). CDR3 length equals 20 residues. This sequence originates from a human donor in good health. Some clones in this sample may be carry-over from other donors' samples. Input material: memory CD8+ T cells from blood. The genes are TRBV20-1 and TRBJ2-5; TCRdb's D call, TRBD2, is unchecked because there is no DNA. The CDR3 is CSARPGTSGSVQRSWETQYF.